One sample yielded the 16 T cell receptor beta chains listed below, sequenced in a study of regulatory T cells in long-lasting Graves disease. Libraries of TCR beta came from iRepertoire HTBI primers plus Arm-PCR of CDR3 regions. TCRdb reprocessed the multiplex PCR reads via MiXCR and lists one record per CDR3 protein. The sample contains 500,000 or so distinct CDR3 sequences, 12% to 15% of which appear only once. Sample time point: newly diagnosed GD, antithyroid drugs for less than 3 months. The TCR library was made from RNA that had been extracted from PBMCs in TRIzol. These data also featured in a second study, about T cells in Graves' hyperthyroidism and ophthalmopathy.

Sequenced here: peripheral blood mononuclear cells (PBMCs), sampled at new diagnosis, from a patient treated with antithyroid drugs. The receptors were gathered from a woman between 50 and 59 years old with Graves disease.

This clonotype was found many times. The CDR3 nucleotides read TGCGCCAGCAGCTTGGAGCGGGAGATAAGTGAGCAGTTCTTC. This translates into CASSLEREISEQFF. The chain links TRBV5-1 to TRBJ2-1, with 8 bases matching TRBD2. CDR3 length: 14 amino acids. CDR1 SGHRS and CDR2 YFSETQ come from the germline V gene. The junction had 5 bases not matched to a gene; V was cut back by 0 bases and J by 9 bases.

This clonotype has just a few counts. The chain couples TRBV18 to TRBJ2-1; 8 bases are shared with TRBD1. This CDR3 has 15 residues. Germline CDR1 is KGHSH and CDR2 is LQKENI. Losses at the gene ends were 3 bases for V and 9 bases for J; bases not matched to a gene: 10. CDR3 sequence: CASSPQGALSIEQFF. DNA of the CDR3: TGTGCCAGCTCACCGCAGGGGGCCTTAAGCATTGAGCAGTTCTTC.

This clonotype was seen a handful of times. This may stem from a read error, because a much larger clone lies one nucleotide away. V and J are TRBV2 and TRBJ2-1; 11 positions match TRBD2. The trim removed 8 bases at V and 9 bases at J, leaving 21 bases unmatched. Germline V CDR1 and CDR2: SNHLY, FYNNEI. This CDR3 is 18 amino acids long. CDR3 nucleotide sequence: TGTGCCAGCGGACAATTGGGACTAGCGGTTGTAGGAGGGAGTGAGCAGTTCTTC. This sequence encodes CASGQLGLAVVGGSEQFF.

In its sample, this clonotype was seen many times. The rearrangement links TRBV6-5 to TRBJ1-5, with a weak D call TRBD1 (5 bases). Trimming removed 4 bases from V and 4 bases from J, with 14 bases in between. Per germline, CDR1 MNHEY and CDR2 SVGAGI. This CDR3 is built from 15 residues. This chain's CDR3 is CASSLKAGLNQPQHF. The CDR3 nucleotides are TGTGCCAGCAGTTTAAAAGCGGGGCTGAATCAGCCCCAGCATTTT.

On this clonotype: A single base separates this from a much larger clone, so it may be a read error. This chain connects TRBV4-2 to TRBJ1-6; 9 positions match TRBD1. Germline V CDR1 and CDR2: LGHNA, YNFKEQ. There are 15 residues in the CDR3. This chain's CDR3 is CASSQAGQGNSPPHF. The CDR3, as DNA: TGTGCCAGCAGCCAAGCAGGACAGGGGAATTCACCCCCCCACTTT.

Ten or more counts support this clonotype. The chain carries TRBV4-1 and TRBJ1-2; the D is unclear. CDR3 length: 13 residues. Trimming took 8 bases from V and 3 from J, leaving 13 bases between them. The germline V gene encodes CDR1 MGHRA and CDR2 YSYEKL. The chain's CDR3 is CASAGNNDYGYTF. In nucleotides, the CDR3 is TGCGCCAGCGCGGGGAATAATGACTATGGCTACACCTTC.

This clonotype was recorded once. This chain uses TRBV5-1 with TRBJ2-5; 9 positions agree with TRBD1. CDR3 length: 14 residues. Germline values: CDR1 SGHRS, CDR2 YFSETQ. V dropped 0 bases and J dropped 5; count of bases not matched to a gene: 2. The CDR3 DNA is TGCGCCAGCAGCTTGGGGACAGGGGCTGAGACCCAGTACTTC. Amino acid sequence: CASSLGTGAETQYF.

CDR3 DNA: TGTGCCAGCAGTTACCGGGGACTCGTGACCGGGGAGCTGTTTTTT. Translating it yields CASSYRGLVTGELFF. The V call is TRBV6-5, the J call TRBJ2-2; D possibly corresponds to TRBD2 (6 bases). V shed 2 bases and J shed 5 bases, with 12 bases lying between them. Germline CDR1 MNHEY, CDR2 SVGAGI. This CDR3 comprises 15 residues.

In its sample, this clonotype was seen many times. This chain joins TRBV28 and TRBJ2-7, with TRBD2 identical over 14 bases. Germline V CDR1 and CDR2: MDHEN, SYDVKM. The CDR3 has 17 amino acids. With 4 bases clipped from V and 3 bases from J, the junction kept 8 bases outside the gene matches. The CDR3 sequence: CASSSTGTSGSVYEQYF. The CDR3 DNA follows: TGTGCCAGCAGTTCGACCGGGACTAGCGGGAGTGTCTACGAGCAGTACTTC.

Remarks on this clonotype: A read error may explain this, as a much larger clone is one base away. The rearrangement joins TRBV2 to TRBJ1-4; possible D gene TRBD1, 5 bases. This CDR3 is 13 amino acids long. V shed 5 bases and J shed 5 bases, with 9 bases lying between them. Per germline, CDR1 SNHLY and CDR2 FYNNEI. The CDR3 here is CASSKGRNEKLFF. The CDR3 coding sequence is TGTGCCAGCAGTAAGGGACGGAATGAAAAACTGTTTTTT.

The chain links TRBV19 to TRBJ1-4, with 10 bases aligning to TRBD1. CDR3 length: 15 residues. J gave up 8 bases and V 3 bases, and 6 bases lay outside the gene matches. Germline CDR1 LNHDA, CDR2 SQIVND (reference sequence). The DNA for the CDR3 is TGTGCCAGTAGTATGGACAGGGGGTCCTACGAAAAACTGTTTTTT. Its protein is CASSMDRGSYEKLFF.

This clonotype has only a few counts. The rearrangement joins TRBV7-2 to TRBJ1-5; D may be TRBD1 (5 bases). CDR3 length equals 14 residues. Per germline, CDR1 SGHTA and CDR2 FQGNSA. The V end was cut by 4 bases, the J end by 9 bases, with 16 bases between. The DNA for the CDR3 is TGTGCCAGCAGCTACAAGACAGACCGTTGGCCCCAGCATTTT. Translated: CASSYKTDRWPQHF.

The rearrangement uses TRBV7-6 and TRBJ2-1, with 8 bases fitting TRBD2. V was clipped by 5 bases and J by 5 bases; unmatched bases: 8. The CDR3 loop spans 15 amino acids. From germline, CDR1 is SGHVS and CDR2 FNYEAQ. The CDR3 region is CASSVPVGGDNEQFF. DNA for the CDR3: TGTGCCAGCAGCGTCCCGGTCGGGGGGGACAATGAGCAGTTCTTC.

V usage is TRBV20-1 and J usage is TRBJ2-7, with 9 bases that match TRBD1. V trimming: 6 bases; J trimming: 2 bases; junction bases outside the gene matches: 8. CDR1 DFQATT and CDR2 SNEGSKA come from the germline V gene (reference sequence). This CDR3 is 14 amino acids long. CDR3 sequence: CSAGGTGPTYEQYF. The CDR3 DNA sequence: TGCAGTGCCGGAGGGACAGGGCCCACCTACGAGCAGTACTTC.

This clonotype was counted many times. This chain connects TRBV29-1 to TRBJ1-1; D gene uncertain. Germline V lookup: CDR1 SQVTM, CDR2 ANQGSEA. Trimming stripped 1 base from V and 4 bases from J, with 4 bases between. The CDR3 extends over 11 amino acids. This CDR3 reads CSVEGATEAFF. In DNA form, the CDR3 reads TGCAGCGTTGAAGGGGCCACTGAAGCTTTCTTT.

This rearrangement joins TRBV19 to TRBJ2-3; 7 positions agree with TRBD1. CDR3 length: 14 amino acids. Germline V gene sequence: CDR1 LNHDA, CDR2 SQIVND (reference sequence). V lost 5 bases to trimming and J lost 2 bases; unmatched junction nucleotides: 4. CDR3 coding DNA: TGTGCCAGTAGTGCGGACAGGCTCACAGATACGCAGTATTTT. This codes for CASSADRLTDTQYF. The full variable domain, in which reference TRBV19 and TRBJ2-3 provide the parts outside the CDR3, is DGGITQSPKYLFRKEGQNVTLSCEQNLNHDAMYWYRQDPGQGLRLIYYSQIVNDFQKGDIAEGYSVSREKKESFPLTVTSAQKNPTAFYLCASSADRLTDTQYFGPGTRLTVL.